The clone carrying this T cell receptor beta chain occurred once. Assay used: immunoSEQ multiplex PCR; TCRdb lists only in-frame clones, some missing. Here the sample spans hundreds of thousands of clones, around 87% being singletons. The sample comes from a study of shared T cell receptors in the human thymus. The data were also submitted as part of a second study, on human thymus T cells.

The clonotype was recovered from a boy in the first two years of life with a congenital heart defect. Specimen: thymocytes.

CDR3 sequence: CASSISSREYSNQPQHF. Here the CDR3 DNA reads TGTGCCAGTAGTATTAGTTCGCGGGAATATAGCAATCAGCCCCAGCATTTT. This chain uses TRBV19 with TRBJ1-5; D ambiguous. V lost 3 bases to trimming and J lost 0 bases, with 15 bases between them. CDR3 length equals 17 residues. Germline V gene lookup returns CDR1 LNHDA and CDR2 SQIVND (reference sequence).